Listed below are T cell receptor beta chains from one sample, sequenced in a study of blood T cell repertoires in COVID-19. Generated by immunoSEQ multiplex PCR, the TCRdb table keeps only in-frame clones and is missing some. The sample shows some 5,200 clones, 70% to 90% of them seen only once. The sequencing input was peripheral blood. These receptors came from a woman aged 80 or older with acute or convalescent COVID-19. The CDR3 runs from the conserved cysteine through the conserved F or W. A D gene is named only where the DNA matches it firmly. Size is stated for part of the rows, as once, few or many counts, or as a class when the clone is expanded.

>-|TRBJ2-2|13|TRBV7-9|-
TGTGCCAGCAGCTTTCACGGGTCCGGGGAGCTGTTTTTT
CASSFHGSGELFF
>-|TRBJ2-2|15|TRBV11-3|TRBD1
TGTGCCAGCAGCTCGGGACAGGGTGGGACCGGGGAGCTGTTTTTT
CASSSGQGGTGELFF
>-|TRBJ1-2|14|TRBV29-1|-
TGCAGCGCAACGGGGGGGGATGTCAACTATGGCTACACCTTC
CSATGGDVNYGYTF
>once|TRBJ1-4|15|TRBV18|-
TGTGCCAGCTCAAGCCAGACAGCAACTAATGAAAAACTGTTTTTT
CASSSQTATNEKLFF
>-|TRBJ2-5|13|TRBV5-4|-
TGTGCCAGCAGCTTGGGGCCCCAAGAGACCCAGTACTTC
CASSLGPQETQYF
>-|TRBJ2-1|12|TRBV6-5|-
TGTGCCAGCAGCCGAGTCTACAATGAGCAGTTCTTC
CASSRVYNEQFF
>-|TRBJ2-6|16|TRBV3-1/TRBV3-2|-
TGTGCCAGCAGCCAAGATCGGAGTTACGGGGCCAACGTCCTGACTTTC
CASSQDRSYGANVLTF
>-|TRBJ1-2|14|TRBV6-1|-
TGTGCCAGCAGTGAGGGGCCAGTCCAGATTCGCTACACCTTC
CASSEGPVQIRYTF
>few|TRBJ1-2|12|TRBV12-3/TRBV12-4|-
TGTGCCAGCAGCTTTAACAGGGCTGGCTACACCTTC
CASSFNRAGYTF
>-|TRBJ1-5|13|TRBV2|-
TGTGCCAGCCTGAGGGAAGGTGGTCAGCCCCAGCATTTT
CASLREGGQPQHF
>-|TRBJ2-1|15|TRBV5-1|TRBD1
TGCGCCAGCAGCTTGAGCACCGGGACAGCAAATGAGCAGTTCTTC
CASSLSTGTANEQFF
>-|TRBJ1-5|14|TRBV10-2|-
TGCGCCAGCAGTGGGGCGACCTATAATCAGCCCCAGCATTTT
CASSGATYNQPQHF
>few|TRBJ2-3|20|TRBV1|-
TGCACCAGCAGCCAAGCTAGCGGGGGCAAGAAAGCCAACTGCACAGATACGCAGTATTTT
CTSSQASGGKKANCTDTQYF
>-|TRBJ2-3|15|TRBV4-2|-
TGTGCCAGCAGCCAATCGGCAGCGACGGGAGATACGCAGTATTTT
CASSQSAATGDTQYF
>-|TRBJ2-2|12|TRBV6-5|-
TGTGCCAGCAGCAGGGCCACCGGGGAGCTGTTTTTT
CASSRATGELFF
>-|TRBJ2-3|14|TRBV28|-
TGTGCCAGCAGTTTTCTCGGGAGAGAAGATACGCAGTATTTT
CASSFLGREDTQYF
>-|TRBJ1-6|12|TRBV25-1|-
TGTGCCAGCAACCTTAGCGGTTCACCCCTCCACTTT
CASNLSGSPLHF
>-|TRBJ1-2|14|TRBV7-9|TRBD1
TGTGCCAGCAGCTTTGGGCAGGGGGGAGATGGCTACACCTTC
CASSFGQGGDGYTF
>-|TRBJ2-5|16|TRBV7-2|-
TGTGCCAGCAGCTTACGCAGGGGCTCGTACCAAGAGACCCAGTACTTC
CASSLRRGSYQETQYF
>-|TRBJ1-5|14|TRBV2|TRBD1
TGTGCCAGCAGGGGACAGGGGGCGAATCAGCCCCAGCATTTT
CASRGQGANQPQHF
>-|TRBJ1-1|15|TRBV28|TRBD1
TGTGCCAGCACCCCAGGGGGCGGCACGAACACTGAAGCTTTCTTT
CASTPGGGTNTEAFF
>-|TRBJ2-5|16|TRBV2|TRBD2
TGTGCCAGCAGTGAAGGCAGGGGACTAGCGGGGGGGACCCAGTACTTC
CASSEGRGLAGGTQYF